This TCR beta chain appears in the sequencing data of a study of molecular identifiers for immune sequencing clone quantification. With regard to this clonotype: What it recognizes is unknown.

There are 11 residues in the CDR3. Trimming removed 6 bases at V and 10 bases at J, with 12 bases between. Notes on the study in general: Barcode-sharing identical TCR molecules could underestimate highly expanded clone sizes. Over 98% of CMV-specific effector molecules, but under 1% of naive ones, were in clones above 20 copies.

It was with previously described methods and listed TCR primers that bulk TCR libraries were made. MiXCR, run by TCRdb on the PCR reads, gives a single entry per CDR3 protein. The repertoire has approximately 550,000 distinct CDR3 sequences, under 30% of them found once; the top ten carry under 0.85%. The genes are TRBV12-3 or TRBV12-4 and TRBJ1-1; D gene ambiguous. The TCR comes from a human donor in good health. Some libraries in this study had Jurkat cell RNA spiked in. Sequencing was performed on naive CD8+ T cells from blood, with Jurkat cell RNA spiked in. The subset denotes: FACS-sorted CD8+CD4-CCR7+CD45RA+ naive T cells. DNA for the CDR3: TGTGCCAGCAGATCGGACCGTGGAGCTTTCTTT. It codes for CASRSDRGAFF.